The rows below give T cell receptor beta chains drawn from one sample of a study of OX40 agonist ivuxolimab in advanced cancers. Method: immunoSEQ multiplex PCR; TCRdb's copy keeps in-frame clones and lacks some. This table has around 150,000 clones, approximately 94% appearing once. The sample here was CD4+ or CD8+ T cells sorted from blood, taken in a trial of the OX40 agonist ivuxolimab. The receptors were sampled from an adult with an advanced solid tumor such as melanoma, head and neck, liver or kidney cancer. The CDR3 runs from the conserved cysteine through the conserved F or W. Each record gives: V gene, clone size, D gene, J gene, CDR3 DNA, CDR3 protein. A D gene is named only where the DNA matches it firmly. Size is stated for part of the rows, as once, few or many counts, or as a class when the clone is expanded.

TRBV30	-	TRBD1	TRBJ2-1	TGTGCCTGGCAGACAGGGAGCTCCTACAATGAGCAGTTCTTC	CAWQTGSSYNEQFF
TRBV5-6	-	-	TRBJ2-7	TGTGCCAGCAGCCGCGGGCCGGCCGGCGAGCAGTACTTC	CASSRGPAGEQYF
TRBV25-1	-	TRBD1	TRBJ1-4	TGTGCCAGCAGTCGGACAGGGGGCCGGGAAAAACTGTTTTTT	CASSRTGGREKLFF
TRBV29-1	-	-	TRBJ1-1	TGCAGCGCTGAGGGGCGGATATCGGACACTGAAGCTTTCTTT	CSAEGRISDTEAFF
TRBV4-3	-	TRBD1	TRBJ2-2	TGCGCCAGCAGCCTGAATTACAGGGGGAGTACCGGGGAGCTGTTTTTT	CASSLNYRGSTGELFF
TRBV30	-	-	TRBJ1-4	TGTGCCTGGAGTCTACGGTCCAGGGGAGAAAAACTGTTTTTT	CAWSLRSRGEKLFF
TRBV11-2	-	TRBD2	TRBJ2-1	TGTGCCAGCAGCTTAGGATTACGACTAGCGGGGAACTCCTACAATGAGCAGTTCTTC	CASSLGLRLAGNSYNEQFF
TRBV28	-	TRBD1	TRBJ1-5	TGTGCCAGCAGACAGGGGCGGGATCAGCCCCAGCATTTT	CASRQGRDQPQHF
TRBV27	-	-	TRBJ2-1	TGTGCCAGCAGTTGGAGAGTCAGGGCCGGTGAGCAGTTCTTC	CASSWRVRAGEQFF
TRBV19	-	-	TRBJ1-2	TGTGCCAGTAGTATGCCAGATGTATTTTATGGCTACACCTTC	CASSMPDVFYGYTF
TRBV6-1	-	-	TRBJ1-5	TGTGCCAGCAGTGAAAGGGGGAATCAGCCCCAGCATTTT	CASSERGNQPQHF
TRBV11-3	-	TRBD1	TRBJ2-2	TGTGCCAGCAGCTTAGGGGACAGCCGGCGTGGCACCGGGGAGCTGTTTTTT	CASSLGDSRRGTGELFF
TRBV27	-	-	TRBJ1-4	TGTGCCAGCAGTTTACGAGGCGAAAAACTGTTTTTT	CASSLRGEKLFF
TRBV6-5	-	-	TRBJ1-2	TGTGTGGTGGTAACCAACTATGGCTACACCTTC	CVVVTNYGYTF
TRBV28	-	-	TRBJ2-3	TGTGCCAGCAGTTTAGCGCAGGGGGACTCATCAGATACGCAGTATTTT	CASSLAQGDSSDTQYF
TRBV7-9	-	TRBD1	TRBJ2-5	TGTGCCAGCAGCTTATGGAGGACAGGGAAAGAGACCCAGTACTTC	CASSLWRTGKETQYF
TRBV7-2	-	-	TRBJ1-5	TGTGCCAGCAGTTCCGGGCGGGTGATCGGTCAGCCCCAGCATTTT	CASSSGRVIGQPQHF
TRBV2	-	-	TRBJ1-5	TGTGCCAGCAGTGAGACGGTAAATCAGCCCCAGCATTTT	CASSETVNQPQHF
TRBV6-1	-	TRBD1	TRBJ2-2	TGTGCCAGCAGTGAACCGGACAGGGAGGTCCGGACCGGGGAGCTGTTTTTT	CASSEPDREVRTGELFF
TRBV5-4	-	-	TRBJ2-7	TGTGCCAGCAGCTTTCTCGGCAGGGAGGCCTACGAGCAGTACTTC	CASSFLGREAYEQYF
TRBV11-3	-	TRBD1	TRBJ2-2	TGTGCCAGCAGCTCGTGGACAGGGGGAAACACCGGGGAGCTGTTTTTT	CASSSWTGGNTGELFF
TRBV5-1	-	-	TRBJ1-2	TGCGCCAGCAGCCTACGTGACGGGCAAGATGGCTACACCTTC	CASSLRDGQDGYTF
TRBV6-1	-	TRBD1	TRBJ2-7	TGTGCCAGCAGTTGGGGGACAGTAGCCGAGCAGTACTTC	CASSWGTVAEQYF
TRBV5-6	few	-	TRBJ1-5	TGTGCCAGCAGTTCCTTCGCCGGCAGGGCCCCGGCCATGCCCCAGCATTTT	CASSSFAGRAPAMPQHF
TRBV7-9	-	-	TRBJ1-1	TGTGCCAGCAGCTTAAGCGGCACGCACACTGAAGCTTTCTTT	CASSLSGTHTEAFF
TRBV28	-	TRBD1	TRBJ2-2	TGTGCCAGCAGTTTAGCGGACAGGGACGGGGAGCTGTTTTTT	CASSLADRDGELFF
TRBV4-1	-	-	TRBJ2-1	TGCGCCAGCAGCCAAGAGAGGGTGTCTGCCGGGTACAATGAGCAGTTCTTC	CASSQERVSAGYNEQFF
TRBV7-6	-	-	TRBJ2-1	TGTGCCAGCAGCTTCCGGGACTCCTACAATGAGCAGTTCTTC	CASSFRDSYNEQFF
TRBV14	-	-	TRBJ2-1	TGTGCCAGCAGCCAAGTCTCGGGCGGAGTCTACAATGAGCAGTTCTTC	CASSQVSGGVYNEQFF
TRBV5-1	-	-	TRBJ1-4	TGCGCCAGCAGCTTGGCCAGACAAACTAATGAAAAACTGTTTTTT	CASSLARQTNEKLFF
TRBV9	-	-	TRBJ2-7	TGTGCCAGCAGCCCGATGGAGGCAGCAACCTACGAGCAGTACTTC	CASSPMEAATYEQYF
TRBV2	few	-	TRBJ2-7	TGTGCCAGCATCCTGGGAAAAGGGGGCGAGCAGTACTTC	CASILGKGGEQYF
TRBV19	few	-	TRBJ1-5	TGTGCCACCTCACAGGGACATAGCAATCAGCCCCAGCATTTT	CATSQGHSNQPQHF
TRBV7-9	few	TRBD1	TRBJ1-1	TGTGCCAGCAGCCGTAAAGACAGGGCGACTGAAGCTTTCTTT	CASSRKDRATEAFF
TRBV19	-	-	TRBJ2-6	TGTGCCAGTAGTATCCACGAGTTCTCTGGGGCCAACGTCCTGACTTTC	CASSIHEFSGANVLTF
TRBV2	-	-	TRBJ2-3	TGTGCCAGCAGGGGGACAAATACGAGGTATAGCACAGATACGCAGTATTTT	CASRGTNTRYSTDTQYF
TRBV2	-	-	TRBJ2-1	TGTGCCAGCAACCGGGGTCTCTGGGAGCAGTTCTTC	CASNRGLWEQFF
TRBV5-1	-	TRBD1	TRBJ1-1	TGCGCCAGCAGCACCGGGACAGGGGGCGTCACTGAAGCTTTCTTT	CASSTGTGGVTEAFF
TRBV9	-	-	TRBJ1-1	TGTGCCAGCAGCGTAGCTCATTGGAACACTGAAGCTTTCTTT	CASSVAHWNTEAFF
TRBV7-9	-	TRBD1	TRBJ2-2	TGTGCCAGCAGGACCGGGACAGGGGCTAGGAGGTCCGGGGAGCTGTTTTTT	CASRTGTGARRSGELFF
TRBV4-3	once	-	TRBJ1-2	TGCGCCAGCAGCCAAGATTCGGTCAGGGGTAACTATGGCTACACCTTC	CASSQDSVRGNYGYTF
TRBV5-1	-	TRBD2	TRBJ2-5	TGCGCCAGCAGCTTGGGTAGCGGGGGCCAAGAGACCCAGTACTTC	CASSLGSGGQETQYF
TRBV7-2	-	-	TRBJ2-7	TGTGCCAGCAGCCGCCCAGGGAATGGGATATACGAGCAGTACTTC	CASSRPGNGIYEQYF
TRBV6-5	-	TRBD1	TRBJ2-3	TGTGCCAGCAGTCCGACAGGGTATCACACAGATACGCAGTATTTT	CASSPTGYHTDTQYF
TRBV5-8	-	TRBD2	TRBJ2-5	TGTGCCAGCAGGTTCTTTTTGGTGGTAGCGGGGGTGGAGACCCAGTACTTC	CASRFFLVVAGVETQYF
TRBV19	-	TRBD2	TRBJ2-7	TGTGCCAGTACTAAGAGGGCAGGGCGAACGACTAGCGGGAGAGGCTACGAGCAGTACTTC	CASTKRAGRTTSGRGYEQYF
TRBV7-2	-	-	TRBJ1-5	TGTGCCAGCAGCTTAGGGGGTCGACAGCCCCAGCATTTT	CASSLGGRQPQHF
TRBV18	-	TRBD1	TRBJ2-7	TGTGCCAGCTCACCACAAGGACAGGGGGCATGGTACGAGCAGTACTTC	CASSPQGQGAWYEQYF
TRBV7-7	-	TRBD1	TRBJ2-3	TGTGCTAGCAGCGCCAGGGCAGGGGGCCCAGATACGCAGTATTTT	CASSARAGGPDTQYF
TRBV5-1	-	TRBD1	TRBJ2-7	TGCGCCAGCAGCTTGGCCTCCCAGGGGGCCGGCGGCGAGCAGTACTTC	CASSLASQGAGGEQYF
TRBV7-9	-	-	TRBJ2-1	TGTGCCAGCAGCTTTACTGGCGATGAGCAGTTCTTC	CASSFTGDEQFF
TRBV5-4	-	-	TRBJ1-2	TGTGCCAGCAGCCAGACGACAGGCTATGGCTACACCTTC	CASSQTTGYGYTF
TRBV5-1	-	-	TRBJ2-7	TGCGCCAGCAGCTTGGAAACAGGCCCCATGGGGGAGCAGTACTTC	CASSLETGPMGEQYF
TRBV10-3	-	-	TRBJ1-4	TGTGCCATCAGTGAGTCGCGGGGGCACGCTAATGAAAAACTGTTTTTT	CAISESRGHANEKLFF
TRBV5-1	-	TRBD2	TRBJ2-7	TGCGCCAGCAGCTTGGGTCCGAAGACTAGCGGGGGCTACGAGCAGTACTTC	CASSLGPKTSGGYEQYF
TRBV9	-	-	TRBJ1-2	TGTGCCAGCAGCGTAGGTTATTTTGGCTACACCTTC	CASSVGYFGYTF
TRBV10-3	-	TRBD2	TRBJ2-1	TGTGCCATCCGGGCTAGCGGGAGTCAGTACAATGAGCAGTTCTTC	CAIRASGSQYNEQFF
TRBV7-2	-	-	TRBJ1-3	TGTGCCAGCAGCTTAACCTCGTTTGGGGGGCAGGCCGGAAACACCATATATTTT	CASSLTSFGGQAGNTIYF
TRBV30	-	TRBD2	TRBJ2-3	TGTGCCTGGCGACTAGCGGGCACAGATACGCAGTATTTT	CAWRLAGTDTQYF
TRBV28	-	TRBD1	TRBJ2-7	TGTGCCAGCATTCCCCAAGACAGGGCTAACGAGCAGTACTTC	CASIPQDRANEQYF